These 6 T cell receptor beta chains came from one sample sequenced in a study of regulatory T cells in long-lasting Graves disease. Time point given: newly diagnosed GD, antithyroid drugs for less than 3 months. TCR sequences were obtained from RNA taken from PBMCs. With iRepertoire HTBI primers and Arm-PCR of CDR3 regions, TCR beta libraries were built. TCRdb fed the multiplex PCR reads into MiXCR, producing one record per CDR3 protein. This table holds 600,000 to 650,000 distinct CDR3 sequences, 16% found once. The sample was also linked to a second study, of T cells in Graves' hyperthyroidism and ophthalmopathy.

The source was peripheral blood mononuclear cells (PBMCs), collected at new diagnosis, from a patient treated with antithyroid drugs. These receptors were obtained from a woman aged 25 to 39 with Graves disease.

This clonotype was seen ten or more times. The genes are TRBV6-2 or TRBV6-3 and TRBJ2-7; D may be TRBD1 (5 bases). The germline V gene has CDR1 MNHEY and CDR2 SVGEGT. V lost 7 bases, J lost 1 base, and 14 bases lay in between. The CDR3 runs 14 residues. CDR3 amino acids: CASKFGANSYEQYF. CDR3 DNA sequence: TGTGCCAGCAAGTTTGGGGCTAATTCCTACGAGCAGTACTTC.

Worth noting for this clonotype: A junction boundary mismatches the germline segment, possibly from a read error. The J gene is TRBJ2-7, the V gene TRBV9, with D tentatively TRBD1 (6 bases). CDR1 and CDR2 (germline): SGDLS, YYNGEE. This CDR3 contains 13 residues. CDR3 bases: TGTGCCAGCAGCGCGGGACATCCGAACGAGCGGTACTTC. Translation: CASSAGHPNERYF.

There are many counts of this clonotype. The chain links TRBV2 to TRBJ2-7, with D possibly matching TRBD1 (6 bases). CDR3 length: 13 amino acids. Germline CDR1 is SNHLY and CDR2 is FYNNEI. The V end was cut by 10 bases, the J end by 0 bases, with 13 bases between. The DNA for the CDR3 is TGTGCCATTGATACAGGGAGCTCCTACGAGCAGTACTTC. Its protein product is CAIDTGSSYEQYF.

The chain employs TRBV20-1 and TRBJ2-7; TRBD2 aligns across 8 bases. The CDR3 runs to 13 residues. CDR1 and CDR2 (germline): DFQATT, SNEGSKA (reference sequence). J gave up 0 bases and V 5 bases, and 3 bases lay outside the gene matches. The CDR3, as DNA: TGCAGTGCTGAGACTAGCGCCTCCTACGAGCAGTACTTC. This encodes CSAETSASYEQYF.

This sequence joins TRBV5-1 and TRBJ1-2; 8 bases match TRBD1. CDR1 and CDR2 from the germline V gene are SGHRS and YFSETQ. Trimming removed 0 bases from V and 8 bases from J; junction bases left unmatched: 9. This CDR3 region has 15 residues. In DNA, the CDR3 is TGCGCCAGCAGCTTGGTGGCAGGGGGCCGGGAAGGCTACACCTTC. As protein: CASSLVAGGREGYTF.

This clonotype was detected ten times or more. The V call is TRBV3-1, the J call TRBJ1-2, with a possible D match to TRBD1 (5 bases). Trimming removed 1 base from V and 7 bases from J, with 13 bases in between. The length of the CDR3 is 14 residues. From germline, CDR1 is LGHDT and CDR2 YNNKEL (reference sequence). This chain's CDR3 is CASSQVPRDGGYTF. The CDR3, as DNA: TGTGCCAGCAGCCAAGTACCAAGGGACGGTGGCTACACCTTC.